This T cell receptor (beta chain) was sequenced for a study of cytomegalovirus exposure and HLA in healthy donors. Study-level information: In a previous analysis, some 110 million unique TCR beta sequences were found from 170 million or so T cells. Membership in the Caucasian-associated ancestry cluster was found for about 84% of roughly 400 genotyped donors. Study-level points and caveats: In all likelihood, a cluster of highly shared sequence variants was a sequencing artifact.

Germline CDR1 and CDR2: SGHNT and YYREEE (reference sequence). The CDR3 length is 14 residues. The ends lost 3 bases at V and 6 bases at J; junction bases unmatched: 4. The PCR used 60 Vbeta and 13 Jbeta primers. The method was immunoSEQ multiplex PCR; TCRdb's version includes in-frame clones alone and lacks a portion of them. The data contain roughly 86,000 clones, around 69% of them singletons. On this clone: Its antigen is not known.

This TCR came from a man under 40 in good health and CMV-seronegative. Sequencing input: PBMCs. J is TRBJ2-1 and V is TRBV5-4; 9 nucleotides agree with TRBD1. CDR3 sequence: CASSSPDRGNEQFF. The CDR3 nucleotides read TGTGCCAGCAGCTCCCCGGACAGGGGCAATGAGCAGTTCTTC.